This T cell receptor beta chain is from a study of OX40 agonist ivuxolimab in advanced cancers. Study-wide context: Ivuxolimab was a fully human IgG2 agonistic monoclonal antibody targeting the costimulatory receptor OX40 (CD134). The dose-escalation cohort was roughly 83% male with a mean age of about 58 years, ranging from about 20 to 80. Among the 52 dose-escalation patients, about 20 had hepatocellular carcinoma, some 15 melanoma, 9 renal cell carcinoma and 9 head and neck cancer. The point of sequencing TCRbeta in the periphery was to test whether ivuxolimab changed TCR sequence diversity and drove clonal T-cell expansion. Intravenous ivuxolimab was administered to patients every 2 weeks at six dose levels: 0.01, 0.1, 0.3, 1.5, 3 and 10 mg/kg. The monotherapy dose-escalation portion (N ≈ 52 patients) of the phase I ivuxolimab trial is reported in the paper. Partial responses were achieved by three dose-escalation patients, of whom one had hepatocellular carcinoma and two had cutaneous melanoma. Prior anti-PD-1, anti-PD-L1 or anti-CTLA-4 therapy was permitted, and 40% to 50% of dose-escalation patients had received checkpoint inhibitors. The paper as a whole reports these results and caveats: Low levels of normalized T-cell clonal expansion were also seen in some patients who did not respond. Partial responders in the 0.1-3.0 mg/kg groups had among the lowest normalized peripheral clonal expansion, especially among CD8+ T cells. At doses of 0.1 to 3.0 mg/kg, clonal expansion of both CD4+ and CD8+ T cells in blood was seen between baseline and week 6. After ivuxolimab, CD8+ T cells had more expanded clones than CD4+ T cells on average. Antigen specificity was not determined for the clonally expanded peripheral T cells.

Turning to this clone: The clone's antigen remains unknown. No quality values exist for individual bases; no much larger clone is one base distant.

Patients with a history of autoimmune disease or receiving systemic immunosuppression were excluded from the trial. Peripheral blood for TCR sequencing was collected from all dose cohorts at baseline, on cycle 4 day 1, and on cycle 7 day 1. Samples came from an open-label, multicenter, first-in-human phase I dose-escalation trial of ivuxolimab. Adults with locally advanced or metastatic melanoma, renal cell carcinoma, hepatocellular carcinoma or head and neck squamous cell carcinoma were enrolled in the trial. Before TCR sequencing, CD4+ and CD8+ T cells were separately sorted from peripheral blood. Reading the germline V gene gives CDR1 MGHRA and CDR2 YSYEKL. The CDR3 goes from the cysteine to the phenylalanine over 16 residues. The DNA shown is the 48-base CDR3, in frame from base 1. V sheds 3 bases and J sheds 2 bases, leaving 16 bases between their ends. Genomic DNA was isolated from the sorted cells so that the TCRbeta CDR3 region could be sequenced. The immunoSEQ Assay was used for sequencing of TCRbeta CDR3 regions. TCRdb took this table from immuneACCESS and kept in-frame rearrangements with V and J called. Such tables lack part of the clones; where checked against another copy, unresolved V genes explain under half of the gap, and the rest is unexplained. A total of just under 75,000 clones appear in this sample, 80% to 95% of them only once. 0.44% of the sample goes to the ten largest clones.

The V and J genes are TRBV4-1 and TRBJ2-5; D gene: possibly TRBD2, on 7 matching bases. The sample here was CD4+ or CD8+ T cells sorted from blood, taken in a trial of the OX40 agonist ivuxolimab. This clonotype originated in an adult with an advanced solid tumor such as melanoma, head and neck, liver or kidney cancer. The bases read TGCGCCAGCAGCCAGGGAGGGGGGCAGGGACAAGAGACCCAGTACTTC. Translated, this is CASSQGGGQGQETQYF.